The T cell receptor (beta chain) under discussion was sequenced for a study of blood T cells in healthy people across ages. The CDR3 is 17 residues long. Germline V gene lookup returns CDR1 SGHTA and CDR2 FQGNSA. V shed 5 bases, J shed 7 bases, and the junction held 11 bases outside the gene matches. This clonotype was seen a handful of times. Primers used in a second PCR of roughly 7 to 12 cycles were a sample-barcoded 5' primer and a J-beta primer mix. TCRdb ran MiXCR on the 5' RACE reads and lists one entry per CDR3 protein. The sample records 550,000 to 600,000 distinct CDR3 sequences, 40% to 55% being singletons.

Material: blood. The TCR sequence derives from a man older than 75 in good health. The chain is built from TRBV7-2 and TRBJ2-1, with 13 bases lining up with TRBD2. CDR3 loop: CASSRTSGGLPGNEQFF. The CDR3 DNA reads TGTGCCAGCAGCCGGACTAGCGGGGGACTCCCTGGGAATGAGCAGTTCTTC.